Ten or more counts support the clone carrying this TCR beta chain. Its antigen remains unidentified. Germline loops: CDR1 DFQATT, CDR2 SNEGSKA (reference sequence). With V trimmed by 2 bases and J by 3 bases, 9 bases remained unmatched. The CDR3 runs 16 residues. The data were obtained in a study of T-cell reconstitution after alpha-beta-depleted transplantation in children. Preparing the TCRbeta library involved the use of unique molecular identifiers. Using its own MiXCR run on the PCR reads, TCRdb lists one record per CDR3 protein. The table has approximately 650,000 distinct CDR3 sequences, around 13% seen once. Findings and limits, study-wide: Hyperexpanded clones declined; after one year, newly produced T cells mostly supplied diversity.

The TCR sequence derives from a girl aged 2 to 10 with congenital amegakaryocytic thrombocytopenia, due to receive a stem cell transplant. The genes are TRBV20-1 and TRBJ2-2; 7 bases line up with TRBD2. Source: PBMCs, taken before TCRalphabeta/CD19-depleted stem cell transplant. The CDR3 region has the DNA TGCAGTGCTAGAAACTTGCGGGGGACGGACACCGGGGAGCTGTTTTTT. Protein sequence: CSARNLRGTDTGELFF.